These 24 T cell receptor beta chains share one sample of origin, sequenced in a study of vaccination and CD4 T cells after COVID-19. These receptors have no known antigen. As for treatment: roughly 10-day PBMC culture with coronavirus spike peptide pools or control peptides (ViraFEST assay). The unexposed donor provided CD4+ T cells, which were taken before the COVID-19 pandemic (2011-2018). The Oncomine TCR Beta short-read assay generated sequence data from the DNA of cultured CD4+ T cells. Investigators isolated genomic DNA from cultured CD4+ T cells. Using its own MiXCR run on the PCR reads, TCRdb lists one record per CDR3 protein. The sample holds thousands of distinct CDR3 sequences, 28% seen once. The sequencing sample was made of CD4+ T cells from blood, cultured in vitro. Receptors originate from a human donor in good health.

In this sample, this clonotype turned up a few times. CDR3 region: CASSYSSAGFEAFF. CDR3 nucleotides: TGTGCCAGCAGTTACTCATCGGCGGGGTTTGAAGCTTTCTTT. The J gene is TRBJ1-1, the V gene TRBV6-5; D remains ambiguous. Germline V CDR1 and CDR2: MNHEY, SVGAGI. V was cut by 0 bases and J by 7 bases, with 12 bases left in between. CDR3 size: 14 residues.

This clonotype was detected a few times. This sequence joins TRBV7-7 and TRBJ2-5; D is perhaps TRBD2 (5 bases). From germline, CDR1 is SSHAT and CDR2 FNYEAQ (reference sequence). CDR3 length: 14 residues. The CDR3 loop is CASSPGLAQETQYF. The CDR3 bases are TGTGCTAGCTCCCCCGGACTGGCCCAAGAGACCCAGTACTTC.

By frequency in the sample, this clonotype is medium-sized (0.01 to 0.1%). The V gene is TRBV7-9, the J gene TRBJ1-5; D not certain. Germline V gives CDR1 SEHNR, CDR2 FQNEAQ (reference sequence). Trimming took off 3 bases at V and 3 bases at J, with 9 bases between the two ends. The CDR3 length is 14 residues. The CDR3: CASSFDTYNQPQHF. DNA of the CDR3: TGTGCCAGCAGCTTTGACACCTACAATCAGCCCCAGCATTTT.

V gene TRBV7-3 combines with J gene TRBJ1-2; D not resolved. The length of the CDR3 is 13 residues. V lost 5 bases and J lost 6, with 13 bases in between. Per the germline V gene, CDR1 is SGHTA and CDR2 is FQGTGA. CDR3 protein: CASSVGSWDGYTF. CDR3 DNA: TGTGCCAGCAGCGTAGGTAGTTGGGATGGCTACACCTTC.

This clonotype rates as large. The gene calls are TRBV2 and TRBJ2-5, with a possible D match to TRBD2 (5 bases). Germline-derived CDR1 and CDR2 are SNHLY and FYNNEI. V gave up 0 bases and J gave up 0 bases, with 11 bases separating them. This CDR3 has 16 amino acids. CDR3 sequence reads: CASSEARASYQETQYF. CDR3 sequence (DNA): TGTGCCAGCAGTGAAGCGCGGGCTAGCTACCAAGAGACCCAGTACTTC.

This clonotype appeared a few times. The CDR3 region is CASSYPRGSGNTIYF. The CDR3 DNA follows: TGTGCCAGCAGTTATCCGAGGGGGTCTGGAAACACCATATATTTT. V gene TRBV6-5 combines with J gene TRBJ1-3, with D possibly matching TRBD1 (6 bases). The germline V gene has CDR1 MNHEY and CDR2 SVGAGI. This CDR3 is 15 amino acids long. The ends were cut back, 3 bases at V and 1 base at J, with 10 bases in the middle.

In this sample, this clonotype turned up a few times. The gene calls are TRBV7-9 and TRBJ2-2; D unresolved. Germline V lookup: CDR1 SEHNR, CDR2 FQNEAQ (reference sequence). V was pared by 5 bases and J by 2 bases, with 15 bases between. The CDR3 extends over 16 amino acids. CDR3: CASSPTPTSNTGELFF. In nucleotides, the CDR3 is TGTGCCAGCAGCCCTACCCCGACTTCTAACACCGGGGAGCTGTTTTTT.

J is TRBJ1-6 and V is TRBV28, with TRBD1 matching over 8 bases. V was clipped by 2 bases and J by 9 bases; unmatched bases: 6. The CDR3 runs to 15 residues. In germline, CDR1 is MDHEN, CDR2 SYDVKM. The CDR3 DNA reads as TGTGCCAGCAGTTTAGGCGGACAGGGTGGTTCACCCCTCCACTTT. Protein: CASSLGGQGGSPLHF. Full variable domain (rest looked up from reference TRBV28 and TRBJ1-6): DVKVTQSSRYLVKRTGEKVFLECVQDMDHENMFWYRQDPGLGLRLIYFSYDVKMKEKGDIPEGYSVSREKKERFSLILESASTNQTSMYLCASSLGGQGGSPLHFGNGTRLTVT.

The table lists this clonotype with a few counts. The chain has TRBV6-2 or TRBV6-3 and TRBJ2-3; maybe TRBD1 (6 bases). The V gene lost 5 bases and the J gene lost 4 bases, with 25 bases spanning the gap. Germline lookup yields CDR1 MNHEY and CDR2 SVGEGT. This CDR3 has 18 amino acids. The chain's CDR3 is CASSTAFGTSLGADTQYF. CDR3 DNA sequence: TGTGCCAGCAGTACTGCTTTCGGGACAAGCCTGGGGGCAGATACGCAGTATTTT.

This chain links TRBV6-2 or TRBV6-3 with TRBJ1-5; D is perhaps TRBD1 (5 bases). The CDR3 extends over 14 amino acids. With 8 bases removed from V and 1 base from J, the gap between germline ends came to 12 bases. CDR1 is MNHEY, CDR2 SVGEGT, per germline. DNA of the CDR3: TGTGCCAGCGGTGGGCAGGGAAGCAATCAGCCCCAGCATTTT. This gives the protein CASGGQGSNQPQHF.

This clonotype was seen only a few times. The chain joins TRBV20-1 to TRBJ1-2; D uncertain. The CDR3 has 13 residues. Between the trimmed V and J ends, which lost 5 bases and 2 bases, there was a span of 12 bases. Per germline, CDR1 DFQATT and CDR2 SNEGSKA (reference sequence). CDR3 in DNA: TGCAGTGCTGAGATCCCCACCAACTATGGCTACACCTTC. Its translation is CSAEIPTNYGYTF.

The chain couples TRBV27 to TRBJ2-7, with TRBD2 matching 9 bases. The CDR3 covers 12 residues. V was pared by 8 bases and J by 4 bases, with 3 bases of the junction left unmatched. CDR1 is MNHEY, CDR2 SMNVEV, per germline (reference sequence). The CDR3 sequence: CASGGGAYEQYF. The CDR3 region has the DNA TGTGCCAGCGGCGGGGGGGCATACGAGCAGTACTTC.

This clonotype was recorded a few times. The chain combines TRBV7-8 with TRBJ2-7; D remains ambiguous. The CDR3 has 12 residues. V was pared by 4 bases and J by 5 bases, with 9 bases between. Germline assignment: CDR1 SGHVS and CDR2 FQNEAQ. The chain's CDR3 is CASSYPWDEQYF. The CDR3 region has the DNA TGTGCCAGCAGCTACCCGTGGGACGAGCAGTACTTC.

This chain links TRBV6-2 or TRBV6-3 with TRBJ2-7, with 7 nucleotides matching TRBD1. The CDR3 runs to 11 residues. With V trimmed by 4 bases and J by 12 bases, 6 bases remained unmatched. The germline V gene has CDR1 MNHEY and CDR2 SVGEGT. The CDR3 reads CASSSGTETYF. CDR3 coding DNA: TGTGCCAGCAGTTCCGGGACAGAGACGTACTTC.

This clonotype was found a few times. This chain connects TRBV7-2 to TRBJ2-7; 9 bases map to TRBD2. This CDR3 is 16 amino acids long. Per germline, CDR1 SGHTA and CDR2 FQGNSA. V lost 2 bases to trimming and J lost 3 bases; unmatched junction nucleotides: 8. DNA of the CDR3: TGTGCCAGCAGCTTATCGGCGGGAGGGGCCCTCTACGAGCAGTACTTC. It encodes CASSLSAGGALYEQYF.

This clonotype was observed a few times. The chain links TRBV28 to TRBJ1-5, with TRBD1 identical over 7 bases. CDR3 length: 14 residues. V trimming: 1 base; J trimming: 4 bases; junction bases outside the gene matches: 1. CDR1 MDHEN and CDR2 SYDVKM come from the germline V gene. CDR3 coding DNA: TGTGCCAGCAGTTTATTACAGGGGAATCAGCCCCAGCATTTT. It yields the protein CASSLLQGNQPQHF.

This sequence joins TRBV20-1 and TRBJ1-5; no clear D. CDR1 is DFQATT, CDR2 SNEGSKA, per germline (reference sequence). Trimming shortened V by 6 bases and J by 4 bases, and 31 bases separated the two germline ends. CDR3 length: 19 amino acids. CDR3 bases: TGCAGTGCCCCCCCGATGCGCGAGGGTGTGAGGTTGGAAAATCAGCCCCAGCATTTT. It is translated as CSAPPMREGVRLENQPQHF.

This clonotype is labeled medium-sized (0.01 to 0.1%). The gene calls are TRBV14 and TRBJ2-5; tentatively, D is TRBD1 (6 bases). Trimming removed 4 bases at V and 5 bases at J, with 20 bases between. Germline V CDR1 and CDR2: SGHDN, FVKESK. CDR3 size: 16 residues. The CDR3 DNA follows: TGTGCCAGCAGCCCGGGCCCAGGGGTGTGGTTGGAGACCCAGTACTTC. This encodes CASSPGPGVWLETQYF.

This clonotype came up a few times. The chain recombines TRBV6-2 or TRBV6-3 with TRBJ2-6, with D possibly being TRBD2 (5 bases). CDR1 and CDR2 (germline): MNHEY, SVGEGT. V was pared by 10 bases and J by 0 bases, with 7 bases between. CDR3 size: 13 residues. CDR3 loop: CATDYSGANVLTF. The CDR3 bases are TGTGCCACCGACTACTCTGGGGCCAACGTCCTGACTTTC.

This clonotype was picked up a small number of times. The chain employs TRBV24-1 and TRBJ2-2; tentative D call: TRBD1 (6 bases). The CDR3 spans 16 residues. Looked up from germline, CDR1 is KGHDR and CDR2 is SFDVKD. V was shortened by 4 bases and J by 1 base, with 12 bases between the two germline ends. The CDR3 sequence is CATSDATGRNTGELFF. In DNA form, the CDR3 reads TGTGCCACCAGTGACGCAACAGGGCGGAACACCGGGGAGCTGTTTTTT.

The gene calls are TRBV6-2 or TRBV6-3 and TRBJ2-7, with unresolved D. The germline V gene has CDR1 MNHEY and CDR2 SVGEGT. V dropped 5 bases and J dropped 0 bases, with 14 bases sitting between them. This CDR3 contains 15 residues. The CDR3 DNA reads as TGTGCCAGCAGTCCGACGGGTCAGAGCTCCTACGAGCAGTACTTC. Its translation is CASSPTGQSSYEQYF.

This clonotype was detected a few times. This chain uses TRBV15 with TRBJ2-4, with TRBD1 as a possible D gene (6 bases). V was clipped by 0 bases and J by 1 base, with 13 bases between them. CDR1 and CDR2 from the germline V gene are LNHNV and YYDKDF (reference sequence). The CDR3 covers 17 residues. Written as DNA, the CDR3 is TGTGCCACCAGCAGAGATCTAACAGGGAAGGCCAAAAACATTCAGTACTTC. This codes for CATSRDLTGKAKNIQYF. Full variable domain (missing parts from reference TRBV15 and TRBJ2-4): DAMVIQNPRYQVTQFGKPVTLSCSQTLNHNVMYWYQQKSSQAPKLLFHYYDKDFNNEADTPDNFQSRRPNTSFCFLDIRSPGLGDTAMYLCATSRDLTGKAKNIQYFGAGTRLSVL.

The chain recombines TRBV24-1 with TRBJ2-3; 8 bases map to TRBD1. The trim removed 2 bases at V and 4 bases at J, leaving 4 bases unmatched. The germline V gene has CDR1 KGHDR and CDR2 SFDVKD. CDR3 length: 15 residues. The CDR3 loop reads CATSDSRTGPDTQYF. CDR3 nucleotide sequence: TGTGCCACCAGTGATTCCCGGACAGGGCCAGATACGCAGTATTTT.

This rearrangement joins TRBV15 to TRBJ2-7; TRBD1 matches 7 bases. V was clipped by 6 bases and J by 2 bases; unmatched bases: 7. The germline V gene encodes CDR1 LNHNV and CDR2 YYDKDF (reference sequence). The CDR3 has 14 amino acids. CDR3 sequence: CATRSTGLPYEQYF. CDR3 sequence (DNA): TGTGCCACCAGGTCGACAGGGTTGCCCTACGAGCAGTACTTC.